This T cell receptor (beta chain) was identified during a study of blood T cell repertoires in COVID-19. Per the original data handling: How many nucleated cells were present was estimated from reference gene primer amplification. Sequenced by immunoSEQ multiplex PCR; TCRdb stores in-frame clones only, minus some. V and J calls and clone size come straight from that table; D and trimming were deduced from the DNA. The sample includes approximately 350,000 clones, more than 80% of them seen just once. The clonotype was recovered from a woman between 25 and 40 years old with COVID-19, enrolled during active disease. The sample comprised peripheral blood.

The chain's CDR3 is CASSEGAGGVYGYTF. The CDR3, as DNA: TGTGCCAGCAGTGAAGGGGCAGGGGGAGTTTATGGCTACACCTTC. This sequence joins TRBV6-1 and TRBJ1-2; 7 bases map to TRBD1. V lost 1 base and J lost 5; bases outside the gene matches: 7. This CDR3 has 15 residues. The V gene's germline CDR1 is MNHNS and CDR2 SASEGT.